This is a list of T cell receptor beta chains from one sample in a study of blood T cell repertoires in COVID-19. The method was immunoSEQ multiplex PCR; TCRdb's version includes in-frame clones alone and lacks a portion of them. The table shows approximately 140,000 clones, with 85% to 90% occurring only once. Sequencing was carried out using peripheral blood. The receptors come from a man aged 65 to 79 with active COVID-19. CDR3s include the opening cysteine and the closing phenylalanine or tryptophan. A D gene is named only where the DNA matches it firmly. Some rows have no size entry. The others give once, few or many, or a class for an expanded clone.

CDR3nt: TGTGCCAGCAGCCAAGAACCAATGGGGGCATGGACTAGCGGTTACAATGAGCAGTTCTTC
CDR3aa: CASSQEPMGAWTSGYNEQFF
j_gene: TRBJ2-1
len: 20
d_gene: TRBD2
v_gene: TRBV3-1/TRBV3-2
abundance: -

CDR3nt: TGTGCCAGCAGCCAAGATGGGCAGGGCTACGAGCAGTACTTC
CDR3aa: CASSQDGQGYEQYF
j_gene: TRBJ2-7
len: 14
d_gene: -
v_gene: TRBV3-1/TRBV3-2
abundance: -

CDR3nt: TGTGCCAGCAGGAGGACATCGGGTAGGGGGGAGCTGTTTTTT
CDR3aa: CASRRTSGRGELFF
j_gene: TRBJ2-2
len: 14
d_gene: -
v_gene: TRBV2
abundance: few

CDR3nt: TGTGCCAGCAGCAGAGGACTCCCTCCCACAGATACGCAGTATTTT
CDR3aa: CASSRGLPPTDTQYF
j_gene: TRBJ2-3
len: 15
d_gene: -
v_gene: TRBV3-1/TRBV3-2
abundance: -

CDR3nt: TGTGCCAGCAGTGCCCCCGGGACTACTAACAGCGGGGAGCTGTTTTTT
CDR3aa: CASSAPGTTNSGELFF
j_gene: TRBJ2-2
len: 16
d_gene: TRBD2
v_gene: TRBV28
abundance: -

CDR3nt: TGCGCCAGCAGCGCAACGCGGAGCTCCTACGAGCAGTACTTC
CDR3aa: CASSATRSSYEQYF
j_gene: TRBJ2-7
len: 14
d_gene: -
v_gene: TRBV10-1
abundance: -

CDR3nt: TGTGCCAGCAGCCAAGGGACTAGCGGGAGTCGGAACACCGGGGAGCTGTTTTTT
CDR3aa: CASSQGTSGSRNTGELFF
j_gene: TRBJ2-2
len: 18
d_gene: TRBD2
v_gene: TRBV4-2
abundance: -

CDR3nt: TGTGCCAGCAGCTTACCCCAGGGGCGCGGGGAGCAGTACTTC
CDR3aa: CASSLPQGRGEQYF
j_gene: TRBJ2-7
len: 14
d_gene: -
v_gene: TRBV11-2
abundance: -

CDR3nt: TGTGCCACCCTTTACAGCGGGACTGGAGGGTCTGGGGAGCTGTTTTTT
CDR3aa: CATLYSGTGGSGELFF
j_gene: TRBJ2-2
len: 16
d_gene: TRBD2
v_gene: TRBV28
abundance: -

CDR3nt: TGTGCCAGCAGCCGGAGGGGTTCTGGAAACACCATATATTTT
CDR3aa: CASSRRGSGNTIYF
j_gene: TRBJ1-3
len: 14
d_gene: -
v_gene: TRBV11-3
abundance: once

CDR3nt: TGTGCCAGCAGCCCCGGTCCCGGGGAGACCCAGTACTTC
CDR3aa: CASSPGPGETQYF
j_gene: TRBJ2-5
len: 13
d_gene: -
v_gene: TRBV7-2
abundance: once

CDR3nt: TGTGCCAGCAGCCCGACAGGGGGCTCCGAGCAGTACTTC
CDR3aa: CASSPTGGSEQYF
j_gene: TRBJ2-7
len: 13
d_gene: TRBD1
v_gene: TRBV7-9
abundance: -

CDR3nt: TGTGCCAGCTCACGGGCTACCGGGGAGCTGTTTTTT
CDR3aa: CASSRATGELFF
j_gene: TRBJ2-2
len: 12
d_gene: -
v_gene: TRBV18
abundance: few

CDR3nt: TGTGCCTGGAGGCAGGCCTACGAGCAGTACTTC
CDR3aa: CAWRQAYEQYF
j_gene: TRBJ2-7
len: 11
d_gene: -
v_gene: TRBV30
abundance: -

CDR3nt: TGTGCCAGCAGTGCGGAACCGGCGGGGAGATACAATGAGCAGTTCTTC
CDR3aa: CASSAEPAGRYNEQFF
j_gene: TRBJ2-1
len: 16
d_gene: -
v_gene: TRBV6-4
abundance: -

CDR3nt: TGCAGCGTTGAAGGACAGGGGGCGGATCAAGAGACCCAGTACTTC
CDR3aa: CSVEGQGADQETQYF
j_gene: TRBJ2-5
len: 15
d_gene: TRBD1
v_gene: TRBV29-1
abundance: -

CDR3nt: TGTGCCAGCAGTTCGACCAAGACAGGGGGCCTAGAGACCCAGTACTTC
CDR3aa: CASSSTKTGGLETQYF
j_gene: TRBJ2-5
len: 16
d_gene: TRBD1
v_gene: TRBV6-5
abundance: -

CDR3nt: TGTGCCAGCAGCTTCAGGACTAGCGGGATGGGGAGCACCGGGGAGCTGTTTTTT
CDR3aa: CASSFRTSGMGSTGELFF
j_gene: TRBJ2-2
len: 18
d_gene: TRBD2
v_gene: TRBV7-9
abundance: -

CDR3nt: TGTGCCAGCAGTGATGGGACAGGGGTGGTCTATGGCTACACCTTC
CDR3aa: CASSDGTGVVYGYTF
j_gene: TRBJ1-2
len: 15
d_gene: TRBD1
v_gene: TRBV25-1
abundance: -

CDR3nt: TGTGCCAGCAGTTTCCCGGGGGGGCAAGAGACCCAGTACTTC
CDR3aa: CASSFPGGQETQYF
j_gene: TRBJ2-5
len: 14
d_gene: TRBD2
v_gene: TRBV28
abundance: once

CDR3nt: TGTGCCAGCAGTTTTGGGACTAGCGGGAGAAGATTCTTC
CDR3aa: CASSFGTSGRRFF
j_gene: TRBJ2-1
len: 13
d_gene: TRBD2
v_gene: TRBV2
abundance: -